These T cell receptor beta chains were read from a single sample in a study of Ad26.COV2.S vaccination and SARS-CoV-2 variants. The repertoire was sequenced with immunoSEQ multiplex PCR; TCRdb's copy has only in-frame clones and lacks some. The sample has some 450,000 clones, 90% seen once; the top ten hold 4.3%. This specimen was peripheral blood, taken in a trial of Ad26.COV2.S vaccine versus placebo. The origin of the receptors is a person aged 18-60 years who received the Ad26.COV2.S COVID-19 vaccine or a placebo. The CDR3 runs from the conserved cysteine through the conserved F or W. Fields, in order: D gene, J gene, V gene, CDR3 protein, CDR3 DNA. D genes are given only for firm matches.

>.|TRBJ2-7|TRBV7-9
CASAQGTSVYEQYF
TGTGCCAGCGCCCAGGGGACCTCCGTCTACGAGCAGTACTTC
>TRBD2|TRBJ2-2|TRBV2
CASSDGREGPTGELFF
TGTGCCAGCAGTGACGGCAGGGAGGGACCCACCGGGGAGCTGTTTTTT
>TRBD1|TRBJ2-3|TRBV27
CASSFSGTGYHTDTQYF
TGTGCCAGCAGTTTCTCCGGGACAGGGTACCACACAGATACGCAGTATTTT
>.|TRBJ1-5|TRBV20-1
CSASLLPARRINQPQHF
TGCAGTGCTAGTCTACTCCCCGCGAGGAGGATCAATCAGCCCCAGCATTTT
>TRBD1|TRBJ2-5|TRBV28
CASSLRSWTGDQETQYF
TGTGCCAGCAGTTTACGTTCATGGACAGGGGACCAAGAGACCCAGTACTTC
>.|TRBJ1-2|TRBV19
CASSPGAYGYTF
TGTGCCAGTAGTCCAGGCGCCTATGGCTACACCTTC
>TRBD2|TRBJ2-1|TRBV7-3
CASSGTSGSSYEQFF
TGTGCCAGCAGCGGTACTAGCGGGAGTTCGTATGAGCAGTTCTTC
>.|TRBJ2-1|TRBV2
CASRGSGPSSYNEQFF
TGTGCCAGCAGAGGAAGCGGGCCCAGCTCCTACAATGAGCAGTTCTTC
>.|TRBJ1-1|TRBV28
CASPGRAGNTEAFF
TGTGCCAGTCCCGGGAGGGCTGGGAACACTGAAGCTTTCTTT
>TRBD2|TRBJ2-1|TRBV7-9
CASSHGTSRHNEQFF
TGTGCCAGCAGCCATGGGACTAGCCGGCACAATGAGCAGTTCTTC
>TRBD1|TRBJ1-4|TRBV7-9
CASSSDRAITNEKLFF
TGTGCCAGCAGCTCGGACAGGGCGATAACTAATGAAAAACTGTTTTTT